This section outlines one T cell receptor beta chain sequence together with its context. This table comes from immunoSEQ multiplex PCR, and its TCRdb copy is limited to in-frame clones, with some not included. In the table there are about 150,000 clones, about 79% of which are singletons. The record originates from a study of blood T cell repertoires in COVID-19. CDR3 size: 17 residues. Trimming took 11 bases from V and 4 from J; bases not matched to a gene: 15. Germline CDR1 and CDR2: MGHDK and SYGVNS. Sequencing was performed on peripheral blood. The rearrangement links TRBV25-1 to TRBJ2-1; TRBD2 matches 12 bases. This receptor was taken from a woman in her 50s with acute or convalescent COVID-19. CDR3 in DNA: TGTGCCGCAAGGCAGAAGAAACTAGCGGGAGGTTACAATGAGCAGTTCTTC. This codes for CAARQKKLAGGYNEQFF.